Sequencing of this T cell receptor (beta chain) was carried out in a study of a mutant IDH1 vaccine in newly diagnosed glioma. About the study: Mean patient age was around 40 years; approximately 60% were male and approximately 40% female. Patients were pretreated with radiotherapy, temozolomide, or both, mostly both. Study-wide results and caveats: Pseudoprogression seemingly bore no relation to changes in top peripheral T cell clonotypes. Vaccine-induced immune responses occurred in roughly 94% of patients.

Time point noted: baseline, week 1 (first vaccination visit). Documented treatment: pre-vaccination baseline after standard-of-care therapy. As for this clone: What it binds is not known.

The data were produced by immunoSEQ multiplex PCR, yet TCRdb's version contains in-frame clones alone and is incomplete. The table has 30,000 to 40,000 clones, roughly 89% seen once. This TCR was sampled from a man aged 18 to 30 with glioma. This specimen consisted of PBMCs, obtained from a glioma patient treated with radiotherapy, temozolomide or both.

CDR3 DNA sequence: TGCGCCAGCAGCTTGGGTTGGCAAGAGACCCAGTACTTC. Its protein is CASSLGWQETQYF. The genes are TRBV5-1 and TRBJ2-5; D call uncertain. CDR3 length: 13 residues. The V gene's germline CDR1 is SGHRS and CDR2 YFSETQ. Trimming removed 0 bases from V and 2 bases from J, with 5 bases in between.